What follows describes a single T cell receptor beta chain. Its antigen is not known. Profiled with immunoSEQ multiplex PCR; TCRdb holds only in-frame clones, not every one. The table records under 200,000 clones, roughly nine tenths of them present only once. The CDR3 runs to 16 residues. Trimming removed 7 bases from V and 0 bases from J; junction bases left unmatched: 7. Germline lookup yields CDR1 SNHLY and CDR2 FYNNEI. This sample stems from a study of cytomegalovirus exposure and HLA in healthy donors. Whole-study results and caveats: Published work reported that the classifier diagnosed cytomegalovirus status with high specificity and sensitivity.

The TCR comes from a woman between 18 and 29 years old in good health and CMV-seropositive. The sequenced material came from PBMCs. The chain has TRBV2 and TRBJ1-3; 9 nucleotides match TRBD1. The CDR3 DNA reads TGTGCCAGCACCAGGGACAGGGTACCCTCTGGAAACACCATATATTTT. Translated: CASTRDRVPSGNTIYF.